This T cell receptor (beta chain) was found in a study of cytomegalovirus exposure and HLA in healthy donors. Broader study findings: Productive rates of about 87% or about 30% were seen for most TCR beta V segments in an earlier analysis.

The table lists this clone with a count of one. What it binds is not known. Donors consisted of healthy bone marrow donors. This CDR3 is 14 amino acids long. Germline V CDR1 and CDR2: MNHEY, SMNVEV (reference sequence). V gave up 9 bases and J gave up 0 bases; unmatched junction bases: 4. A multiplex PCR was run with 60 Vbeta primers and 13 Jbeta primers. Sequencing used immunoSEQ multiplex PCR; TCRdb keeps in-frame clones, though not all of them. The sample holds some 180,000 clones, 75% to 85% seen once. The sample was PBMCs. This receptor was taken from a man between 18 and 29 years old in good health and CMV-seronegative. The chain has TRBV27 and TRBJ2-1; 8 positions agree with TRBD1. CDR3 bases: TGTGCCAGTAGGGACAGGAGCTCCTACAATGAGCAGTTCTTC. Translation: CASRDRSSYNEQFF.